These 12 T cell receptor beta chains were sequenced from one sample in a study of molecular identifiers for immune sequencing clone quantification. TCRdb reanalysed the PCR reads using MiXCR and keeps one entry per CDR3 protein. This table holds around 480,000 distinct CDR3 sequences, 20% to 25% found once. The sequencing sample was made of naive CD8+ T cells from blood, with Jurkat cell RNA spiked in. Subset denoted: FACS-sorted CD8+CD4-CCR7+CD45RA+ naive T cells. These receptors all come from a human donor in good health. Some libraries in this study had Jurkat cell RNA spiked in.

This clonotype was observed many times. This sequence joins TRBV14 and TRBJ1-1; 7 nucleotides align to TRBD1. V shed 1 base, J shed 3 bases, and the junction held 14 bases outside the gene matches. CDR1 and CDR2 (germline): SGHDN, FVKESK. The CDR3 totals 18 residues. Here the CDR3 reads CASSQVAGGPIGHTEAFF. The CDR3 DNA sequence: TGTGCCAGCAGCCAAGTCGCAGGGGGTCCGATCGGGCACACTGAAGCTTTCTTT.

In this sample, this clonotype turned up a few times. The chain carries TRBV6-2 or TRBV6-3 and TRBJ1-1; D unclear. This CDR3 is 18 amino acids long. V was shortened by 3 bases and J by 4 bases, with 24 bases between the two germline ends. Germline assignment: CDR1 MNHEY and CDR2 SVGEGT. The CDR3 loop reads CASSYSPRSITQGTEAFF. The CDR3 nucleotides are TGTGCCAGCAGTTATTCTCCCCGCTCAATTACCCAAGGCACTGAAGCTTTCTTT.

This clonotype was seen a handful of times. This chain links TRBV20-1 with TRBJ2-5, with TRBD2 matching 11 bases. J gave up 5 bases and V 5 bases, and 13 bases lay outside the gene matches. This CDR3 is 16 amino acids long. Per the germline V gene, CDR1 is DFQATT and CDR2 is SNEGSKA (reference sequence). CDR3 amino acids: CSASASGGFTGETQYF. The CDR3 nucleotides are TGCAGTGCTTCAGCTAGCGGGGGGTTTACGGGGGAGACCCAGTACTTC.

This clonotype was observed a few times. The V gene is TRBV6-1, the J gene TRBJ2-1; possibly TRBD2 for D (5 bases). The length of the CDR3 is 14 residues. The germline gives CDR1 MNHNS, CDR2 SASEGT. Trimming shortened V by 2 bases and J by 9 bases, and 14 bases separated the two germline ends. CDR3 nucleotides: TGTGCCAGCAGTGAATCGGTAGCTAGCATTGAGCAGTTCTTC. Its translation is CASSESVASIEQFF.

For the CDR3, the DNA is TGTGCCAGTAGTTCGCGGGGCAGGCTATCCACCGGGGAGCTGTTTTTT. Residues: CASSSRGRLSTGELFF. The chain links TRBV19 to TRBJ2-2, with a weak D call TRBD2 (6 bases). The CDR3 consists of 16 residues. Per germline, CDR1 LNHDA and CDR2 SQIVND (reference sequence). V was shortened by 5 bases and J by 4 bases, with 17 bases between the two germline ends.

In regard to this clonotype: This could be a read error, since a much larger clone is one nucleotide away. This sequence joins TRBV19 and TRBJ2-3, with a tentative D call TRBD2 (6 bases). Germline V CDR1 and CDR2: LNHDA, SQIVND (reference sequence). Trimming pared 6 bases from V and 0 bases from J, leaving 10 bases between. The CDR3 sequence is 14 residues long. CDR3 nucleotides: TGTGCCAGTAGGGCGGGACCAAGCACAGATACGCAGTATTTT. Its translation: CASRAGPSTDTQYF.

The sample holds many counts of this clonotype. The rearrangement links TRBV7-9 to TRBJ2-3; the match to TRBD1 covers 7 bases. Germline CDR1 SEHNR, CDR2 FQNEAQ (reference sequence). The CDR3 runs to 16 residues. The trim removed 5 bases at V and 3 bases at J, leaving 11 bases unmatched. The CDR3 here is CASSPRTGKPTDTQYF. CDR3 in DNA: TGTGCCAGCAGCCCAAGGACAGGAAAGCCTACAGATACGCAGTATTTT.

This chain connects TRBV7-9 to TRBJ1-4; TRBD1 matches 11 bases. The V gene's germline CDR1 is SEHNR and CDR2 FQNEAQ (reference sequence). V was clipped by 5 bases and J by 7 bases; unmatched bases: 6. This CDR3 is 15 amino acids long. The CDR3 DNA sequence: TGTGCCAGCAGCGCCTGGACAGGGGGCGTTGAAAAACTGTTTTTT. It is translated as CASSAWTGGVEKLFF.

Only a few counts were recorded for this clonotype. A read error may account for a junction end that differs from germline. The chain combines TRBV20-1 with TRBJ2-7, with D perhaps TRBD2 (5 bases). CDR1 is DFQATT and CDR2 is SNEGSKA in the germline V gene (reference sequence). There are 14 residues in the CDR3. The CDR3 is CSARDSGSSYEQHF. Written as DNA, the CDR3 is TGCAGTGCTAGAGATTCGGGGAGCTCCTACGAGCAGCACTTC.

Worth noting for this clonotype: This may be a read error, as it is one base from a much larger clone. The CDR3 region is CASSPGRSRKTEAFF. CDR3 DNA sequence: TGTGCCAGCAGTCCCGGCAGGAGCCGAAAAACTGAAGCTTTCTTT. The chain employs TRBV27 and TRBJ1-1; D is unresolved. This CDR3 has 15 residues. Trimming stripped 5 bases from V and 5 bases from J, with 18 bases between. The germline V gene has CDR1 MNHEY and CDR2 SMNVEV (reference sequence).

This clonotype was picked up a small number of times. CDR3 nucleotide sequence: TGTGCCAGCAGCCAAGAAACCTCCGGTGGTACCACCACAGATACGCAGTATTTT. This codes for CASSQETSGGTTTDTQYF. This rearrangement joins TRBV3-1 to TRBJ2-3; D ambiguous. The CDR3 contains 18 residues. Germline CDR1 is LGHDT and CDR2 is YNNKEL (reference sequence). The V gene lost 0 bases and the J gene lost 2 bases, with 18 bases spanning the gap.

This clonotype was recorded many times. This sequence joins TRBV12-3 or TRBV12-4 and TRBJ2-5; 10 bases map to TRBD2. The trim removed 5 bases at V and 0 bases at J, leaving 6 bases unmatched. The CDR3 is made up of 16 amino acids. CDR3 bases: TGTGCCAGCAGTCCTAATAGCGGGGGGTACCAAGAGACCCAGTACTTC. The encoded protein is CASSPNSGGYQETQYF.